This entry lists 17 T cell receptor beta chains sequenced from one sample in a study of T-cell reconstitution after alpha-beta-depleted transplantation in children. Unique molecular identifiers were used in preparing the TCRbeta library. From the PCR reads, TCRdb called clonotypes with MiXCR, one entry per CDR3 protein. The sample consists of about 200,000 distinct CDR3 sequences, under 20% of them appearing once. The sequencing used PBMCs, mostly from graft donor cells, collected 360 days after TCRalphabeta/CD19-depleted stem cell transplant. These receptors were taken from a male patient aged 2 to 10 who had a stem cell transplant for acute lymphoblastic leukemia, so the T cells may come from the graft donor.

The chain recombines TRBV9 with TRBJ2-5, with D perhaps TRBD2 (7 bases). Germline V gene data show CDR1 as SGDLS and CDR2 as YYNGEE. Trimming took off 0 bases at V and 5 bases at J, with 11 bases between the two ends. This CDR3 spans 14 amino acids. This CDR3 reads CASSVDRGGETQYF. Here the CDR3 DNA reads TGTGCCAGCAGCGTAGATAGGGGGGGGGAGACCCAGTACTTC.

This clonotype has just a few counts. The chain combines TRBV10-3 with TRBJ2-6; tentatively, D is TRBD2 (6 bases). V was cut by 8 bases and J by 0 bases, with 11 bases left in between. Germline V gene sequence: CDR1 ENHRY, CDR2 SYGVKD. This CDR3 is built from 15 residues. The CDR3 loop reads CAIASGDSGANVLTF. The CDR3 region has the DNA TGTGCCATCGCCTCGGGGGACTCTGGGGCCAACGTCCTGACTTTC.

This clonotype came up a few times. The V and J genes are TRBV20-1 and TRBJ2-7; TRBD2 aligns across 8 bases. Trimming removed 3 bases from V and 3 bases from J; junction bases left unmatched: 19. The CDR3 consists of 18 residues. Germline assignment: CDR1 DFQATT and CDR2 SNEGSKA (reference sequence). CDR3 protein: CSASPVGRATILGYEQYF. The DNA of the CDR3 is TGCAGTGCTAGCCCTGTCGGGAGGGCCACCATTCTGGGCTACGAGCAGTACTTC.

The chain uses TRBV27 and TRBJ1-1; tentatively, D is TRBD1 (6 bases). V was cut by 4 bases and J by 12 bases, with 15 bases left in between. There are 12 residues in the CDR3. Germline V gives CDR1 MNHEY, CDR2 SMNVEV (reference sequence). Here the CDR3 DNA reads TGTGCCAGCAGTTCCCCGGGACACCCAACTTTCTTT. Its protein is CASSSPGHPTFF.

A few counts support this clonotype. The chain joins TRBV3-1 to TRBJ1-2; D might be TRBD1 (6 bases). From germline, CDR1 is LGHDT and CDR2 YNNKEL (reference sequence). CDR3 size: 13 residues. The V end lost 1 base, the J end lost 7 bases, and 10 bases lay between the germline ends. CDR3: CASSQAQGGGYTF. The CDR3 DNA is TGTGCCAGCAGCCAAGCACAGGGAGGTGGCTACACCTTC. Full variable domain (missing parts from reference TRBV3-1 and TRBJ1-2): DTAVSQTPKYLVTQMGNDKSIKCEQNLGHDTMYWYKQDSKKFLKIMFSYNNKELIINETVPNRFSPKSPDKAHLNLHINSLELGDSAVYFCASSQAQGGGYTFGSGTRLTVV.

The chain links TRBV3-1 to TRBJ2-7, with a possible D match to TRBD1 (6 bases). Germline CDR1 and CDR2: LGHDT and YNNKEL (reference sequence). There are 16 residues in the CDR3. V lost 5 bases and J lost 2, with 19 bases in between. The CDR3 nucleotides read TGTGCCAGCAGCACGTACAGCAGGGGATCAACCTACGAGCAGTACTTC. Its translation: CASSTYSRGSTYEQYF.

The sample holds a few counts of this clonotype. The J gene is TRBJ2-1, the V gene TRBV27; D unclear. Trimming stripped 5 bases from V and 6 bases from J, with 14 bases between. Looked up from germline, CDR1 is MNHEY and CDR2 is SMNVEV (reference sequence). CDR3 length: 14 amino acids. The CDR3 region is CASSLAAWINEQFF. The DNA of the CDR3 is TGTGCCAGCAGTCTGGCGGCCTGGATCAATGAGCAGTTCTTC.

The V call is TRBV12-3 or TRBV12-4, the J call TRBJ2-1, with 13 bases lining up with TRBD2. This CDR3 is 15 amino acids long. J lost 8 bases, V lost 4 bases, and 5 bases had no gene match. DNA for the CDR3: TGTGCCAGCAGTTCCGGGACTAGCGGGATCTATGAGCAGTTCTTC. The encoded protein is CASSSGTSGIYEQFF.

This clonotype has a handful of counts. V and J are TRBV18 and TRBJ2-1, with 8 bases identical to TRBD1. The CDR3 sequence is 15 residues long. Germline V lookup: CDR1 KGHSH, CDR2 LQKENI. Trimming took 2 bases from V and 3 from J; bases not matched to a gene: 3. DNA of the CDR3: TGTGCCAGCTCACCAACAGGGGGTATCTACAATGAGCAGTTCTTC. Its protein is CASSPTGGIYNEQFF. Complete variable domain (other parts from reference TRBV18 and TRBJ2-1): NAGVMQNPRHLVRRRGQEARLRCSPMKGHSHVYWYRQLPEEGLKFMVYLQKENIIDESGMPKERFSAEFPKEGPSILRIQQVVRGDSAAYFCASSPTGGIYNEQFFGPGTRLTVL.

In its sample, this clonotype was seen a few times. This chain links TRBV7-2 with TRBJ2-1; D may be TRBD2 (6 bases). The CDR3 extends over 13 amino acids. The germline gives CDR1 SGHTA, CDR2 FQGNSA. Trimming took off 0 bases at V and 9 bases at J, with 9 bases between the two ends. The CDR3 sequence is CASSLATSSEQFF. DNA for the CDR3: TGTGCCAGCAGCTTAGCTACTAGCAGTGAGCAGTTCTTC.

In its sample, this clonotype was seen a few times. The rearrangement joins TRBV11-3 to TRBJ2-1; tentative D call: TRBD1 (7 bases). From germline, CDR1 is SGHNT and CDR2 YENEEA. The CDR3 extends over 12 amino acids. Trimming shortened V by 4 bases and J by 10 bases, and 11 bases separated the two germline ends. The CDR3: CASSSRGEEQFF. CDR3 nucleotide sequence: TGTGCCAGCAGCTCCAGGGGGGAGGAGCAGTTCTTC.

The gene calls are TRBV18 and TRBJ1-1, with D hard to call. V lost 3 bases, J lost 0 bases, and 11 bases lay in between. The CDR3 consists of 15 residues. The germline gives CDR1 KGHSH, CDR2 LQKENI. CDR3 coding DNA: TGTGCCAGCTCACCTAGGAATTCAGTGAACACTGAAGCTTTCTTT. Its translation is CASSPRNSVNTEAFF.

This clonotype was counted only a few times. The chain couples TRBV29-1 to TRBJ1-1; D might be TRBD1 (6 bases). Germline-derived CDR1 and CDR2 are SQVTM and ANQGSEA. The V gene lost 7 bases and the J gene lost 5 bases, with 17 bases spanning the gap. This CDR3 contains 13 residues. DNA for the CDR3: TGCAGCGGGGGTACAGGGAGTAAAACTGAAGCTTTCTTT. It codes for CSGGTGSKTEAFF.

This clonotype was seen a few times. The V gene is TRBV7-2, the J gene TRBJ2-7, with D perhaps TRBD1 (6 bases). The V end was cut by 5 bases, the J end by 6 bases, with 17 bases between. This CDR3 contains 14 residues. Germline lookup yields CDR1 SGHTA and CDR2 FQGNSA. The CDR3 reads CASSLKRGSSEQYF. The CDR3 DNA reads TGTGCCAGCAGCCTGAAAAGGGGGTCGAGCGAGCAGTACTTC.

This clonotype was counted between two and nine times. CDR3 sequence (DNA): TGTGCCAGCAGTTTGGGTGGGAACCAGCATTTT. It specifies CASSLGGNQHF. The gene calls are TRBV28 and TRBJ1-5; D remains ambiguous. This CDR3 has 11 amino acids. Trimming took 3 bases from V and 12 from J, leaving 9 bases between them. Germline V lookup: CDR1 MDHEN, CDR2 SYDVKM.

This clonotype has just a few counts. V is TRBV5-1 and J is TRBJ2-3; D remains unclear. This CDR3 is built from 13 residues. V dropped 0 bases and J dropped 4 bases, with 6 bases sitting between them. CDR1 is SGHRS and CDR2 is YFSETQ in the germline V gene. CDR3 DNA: TGCGCCAGCAGCTTGGCCGAATCAGATACGCAGTATTTT. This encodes CASSLAESDTQYF.

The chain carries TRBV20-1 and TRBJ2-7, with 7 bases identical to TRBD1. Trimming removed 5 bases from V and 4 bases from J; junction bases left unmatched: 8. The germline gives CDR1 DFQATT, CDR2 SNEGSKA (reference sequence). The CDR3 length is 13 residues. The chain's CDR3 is CSAHGDSLYEQYF. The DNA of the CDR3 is TGCAGTGCTCACGGGGACAGTCTATACGAGCAGTACTTC.